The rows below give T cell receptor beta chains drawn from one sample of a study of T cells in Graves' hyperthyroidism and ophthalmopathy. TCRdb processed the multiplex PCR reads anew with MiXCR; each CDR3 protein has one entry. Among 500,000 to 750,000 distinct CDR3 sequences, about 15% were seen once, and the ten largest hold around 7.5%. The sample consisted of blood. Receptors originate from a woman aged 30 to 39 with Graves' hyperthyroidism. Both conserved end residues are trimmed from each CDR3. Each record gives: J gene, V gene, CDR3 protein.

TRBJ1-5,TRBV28,ASSLYRTGEVPQH
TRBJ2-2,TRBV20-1,SARQAAGELF
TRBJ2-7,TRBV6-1,ASSEGGGLAGPYEQY
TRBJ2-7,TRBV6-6,ASSYSMLAGEESYEQY
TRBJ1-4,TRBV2,ASSDRVANEKLF
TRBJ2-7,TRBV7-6,ASSLGAGAVHEQY
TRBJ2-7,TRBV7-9,ASSHGLAGVNEQY
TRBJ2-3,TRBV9,ASSVGPGDTQY
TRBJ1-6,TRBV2,ASSEEGIGNSPLH
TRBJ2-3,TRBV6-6,ASSYTSTDTQY
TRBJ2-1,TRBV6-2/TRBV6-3,ASSVGTSGSGEQF
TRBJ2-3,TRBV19,ASNTLADGDTQY
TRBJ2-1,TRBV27,ASSSTPSGSWNEQF
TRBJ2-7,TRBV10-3,AISVGDRGEQY
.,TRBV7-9,ASSPAGPGYEQF
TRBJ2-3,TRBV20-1,SAGTGGSDTQY